This TCR beta chain was obtained from a study of cytotoxic CD8 clonotypes in ibrutinib-treated CLL. Germline loops: CDR1 LGHNA, CDR2 YNFKEQ. CDR3 size: 13 residues. Trimming removed 9 bases from V and 7 bases from J; junction bases left unmatched: 2. Using immunoSEQ multiplex PCR, the repertoire was profiled, and TCRdb retains in-frame clones only, with some absent. Altogether under 300,000 clones are present, 60% to 75% being singletons, with the ten largest covering 15%. This clonotype originated in a human donor with chronic lymphocytic leukemia. The starting material was PBMCs, obtained after 24 months of ibrutinib treatment. V gene TRBV4-2 combines with J gene TRBJ2-1; 14 bases agree with TRBD2. The CDR3 sequence: CASRTSGGNEQFF. The CDR3 bases are TGTGCCAGTCGGACTAGCGGGGGGAATGAGCAGTTCTTC.